A single sample gave rise to the 3 T cell receptor beta chains below, sequenced in a study of CD8+CD57+ T cells in acquired aplastic anemia. The sequenced patients had an expansion of CD8+CD57+ cells seen by flow cytometry. CDR3 and TCR beta VDJ profiling relied on a genomic DNA template. TCRdb re-analysed the reads in MiXCR, keeping a single row per CDR3 protein. The repertoire consists of 200,000 to 300,000 distinct CDR3 sequences, with around 82% occurring once and the leading ten covering 40% to 50%. The sample consisted of sorted CD4+, CD8+, or CD8+CD57+ T cells (not recorded which) from PBMCs. Source of these receptors: a human donor with aplastic anemia.

This clonotype is a singleton in its sample. No conserved phenylalanine or tryptophan ends this CDR3, so it is likely a read error. Because the CDR3's place on the DNA is in doubt, the DNA is left out and the CDR3 is given as listed by TCRdb. The gene calls are TRBV2 and TRBJ2-3; the DNA was not used to check the table's D call, TRBD2. Termini included, the CDR3 measures 14 amino acids. Per the germline V gene, CDR1 is SNHLY and CDR2 is FYNNEI. The CDR3 loop is CASSVAGGHDTQFV.

This clonotype was picked up one time. One junction end does not reproduce the germline sequence, and a read error may be involved. This sequence joins TRBV2 and TRBJ2-1; D possibly corresponds to TRBD2 (6 bases). The CDR3 has 13 amino acids. Looked up from germline, CDR1 is SNHLY and CDR2 is FYNNEI. CDR3 sequence (DNA): TGTGCCAGCGGAGACGGGGTAGCGGATACTCTGTCCTTC. This gives the protein CASGDGVADTLSF.

This clonotype has just one count. The rearrangement uses TRBV2 and TRBJ2-1; no definite D call. CDR1 and CDR2 (germline): SNHLY, FYNNEI. Deletions cut 7 bases from V and 9 bases from J, with 13 bases between. The CDR3 covers 12 residues. Here the CDR3 reads CASNLEVGEQFF. The CDR3 nucleotides are TGTGCCAGCAATCTTGAGGTCGGTGAGCAGTTCTTC.